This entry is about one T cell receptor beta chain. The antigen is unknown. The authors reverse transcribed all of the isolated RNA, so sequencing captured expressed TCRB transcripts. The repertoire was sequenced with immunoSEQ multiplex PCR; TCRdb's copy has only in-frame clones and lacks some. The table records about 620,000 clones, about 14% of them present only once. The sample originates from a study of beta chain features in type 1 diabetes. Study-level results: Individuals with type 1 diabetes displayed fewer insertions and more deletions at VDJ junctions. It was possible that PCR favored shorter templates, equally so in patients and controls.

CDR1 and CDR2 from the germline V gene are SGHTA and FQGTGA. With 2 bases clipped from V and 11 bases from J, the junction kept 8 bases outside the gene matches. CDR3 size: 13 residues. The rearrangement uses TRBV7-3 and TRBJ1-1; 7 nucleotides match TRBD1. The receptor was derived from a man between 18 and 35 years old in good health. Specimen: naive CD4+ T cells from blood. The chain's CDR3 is CASSLSGRGMAFF. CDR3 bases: TGTGCCAGCAGCTTATCGGGCAGGGGGATGGCTTTCTTT. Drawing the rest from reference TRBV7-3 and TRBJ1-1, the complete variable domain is GAGVSQTPSNKVTEKGKYVELRCDPISGHTALYWYRQSLGQGPEFLIYFQGTGAADDSGLPNDRFFAVRPEGSVSTLKIQRTERGDSAVYLCASSLSGRGMAFFGQGTRLTVV.